This T cell receptor (beta chain) derives from a study of T cells in Graves' hyperthyroidism and ophthalmopathy. Exclusions: uncontrolled infection, other autoimmune disease, pregnancy, lactation. Per the germline V gene, CDR1 is SNHLY and CDR2 is FYNNEI. V shed 5 bases, J shed 0 bases, and the junction held 8 bases outside the gene matches. The CDR3 covers 17 residues. This clonotype appeared once. Since a much larger clone is just one base distant, this may be a read error. Amplification targeted TCR beta CDR3 regions from RNA transcripts. TCR CDR3 regions were first amplified by RT-PCR with HTBI primers. TCRdb called the multiplex PCR reads again in MiXCR, with one record for every CDR3 protein. The table includes hundreds of thousands of distinct CDR3 sequences, over 40% detected once.

The rearrangement links TRBV2 to TRBJ2-2; 8 bases agree with TRBD2. The receptor comes from an adult man with Graves' disease, either hyperthyroidism or ophthalmopathy (not recorded which). The sequenced sample consisted of peripheral blood or thyroid tissue (not recorded which). The CDR3 is CASSRVRGLANTGELFF. CDR3 in DNA: TGTGCCAGCAGTCGGGTTAGGGGACTAGCGAACACCGGGGAGCTGTTTTTT.